Listed below are T cell receptor beta chains from one sample, sequenced in a study of CD8 T cells in Susac syndrome. TCRdb reprocessed the immunoSEQ multiplex PCR reads with MiXCR, giving one entry per CDR3 protein. The sample has about 250,000 distinct CDR3 sequences, 93% seen once; the top ten hold 0.055% to 0.075%. Sequences were obtained from CD4+ T cells from PBMCs. These receptors were taken from a human donor with multiple sclerosis. The CDR3 runs from the conserved cysteine through the conserved F or W. Fields, in order: clone size, CDR3 length, D gene, J gene, V gene, CDR3 protein, CDR3 DNA. A D gene is named only where the DNA matches it firmly. Only some rows state a clone size, as once, few, many or a class for expanded clones.

clone size: .; CDR3 length: 17; D gene: TRBD1; J gene: TRBJ1-1; V gene: TRBV27; CDR3 protein: CASSLGQGAARKTEAFF; CDR3 DNA: TGTGCCAGCAGTCTTGGACAGGGGGCAGCTAGGAAGACTGAAGCTTTCTTT
clone size: once; CDR3 length: 18; D gene: TRBD2; J gene: TRBJ2-2; V gene: TRBV3-1; CDR3 protein: CASSQTSGGPRNTGELFF; CDR3 DNA: TGTGCCAGCAGCCAAACTAGCGGGGGGCCCAGGAACACCGGGGAGCTGTTTTTT
clone size: .; CDR3 length: 13; D gene: .; J gene: TRBJ1-1; V gene: TRBV23-1; CDR3 protein: CASSHESSTEAFF; CDR3 DNA: TGCGCCAGCAGTCACGAGTCAAGCACTGAAGCTTTCTTT
clone size: once; CDR3 length: 12; D gene: .; J gene: TRBJ1-6; V gene: TRBV19; CDR3 protein: CASSPGPPPLHF; CDR3 DNA: TGTGCCAGTAGTCCGGGTCCTCCACCCCTCCACTTT
clone size: .; CDR3 length: 17; D gene: TRBD2; J gene: TRBJ2-3; V gene: TRBV12-3/TRBV12-4; CDR3 protein: CASSFPLSRGASDTQYF; CDR3 DNA: TGTGCCAGCAGTTTCCCACTTTCGCGGGGGGCCTCAGATACGCAGTATTTT
clone size: .; CDR3 length: 17; D gene: TRBD1; J gene: TRBJ1-1; V gene: TRBV7-2; CDR3 protein: CASSSRPGQNLNTEAFF; CDR3 DNA: TGTGCCAGCAGCTCCAGACCGGGACAGAATCTTAACACTGAAGCTTTCTTT
clone size: .; CDR3 length: 16; D gene: TRBD2; J gene: TRBJ2-3; V gene: TRBV5-4; CDR3 protein: CASSPGTSRSTDTQYF; CDR3 DNA: TGTGCCAGCAGCCCGGGGACTAGCAGAAGCACAGATACGCAGTATTTT
clone size: .; CDR3 length: 14; D gene: .; J gene: TRBJ2-5; V gene: TRBV29-1; CDR3 protein: CSVGEAALQETQYF; CDR3 DNA: TGCAGCGTTGGAGAAGCGGCCCTCCAAGAGACCCAGTACTTC
clone size: .; CDR3 length: 13; D gene: TRBD1; J gene: TRBJ2-7; V gene: TRBV6-1; CDR3 protein: CASSPRTGGWQYF; CDR3 DNA: TGTGCCAGCAGTCCCCGGACAGGGGGATGGCAGTACTTC
clone size: .; CDR3 length: 14; D gene: TRBD1; J gene: TRBJ1-6; V gene: TRBV2; CDR3 protein: CASSAGTGRSPLHF; CDR3 DNA: TGTGCCAGTTCAGCGGGGACAGGGAGGTCACCCCTCCACTTT
clone size: .; CDR3 length: 15; D gene: .; J gene: TRBJ2-3; V gene: TRBV3-1; CDR3 protein: CASSQAAGAGDTQYF; CDR3 DNA: TGTGCCAGCAGCCAAGCGGCGGGGGCGGGAGATACGCAGTATTTT
clone size: .; CDR3 length: 15; D gene: TRBD1; J gene: TRBJ2-7; V gene: TRBV19; CDR3 protein: CASSIGTGGVGEQYF; CDR3 DNA: TGTGCCAGTAGTATTGGGACAGGGGGCGTGGGGGAGCAGTACTTC
clone size: .; CDR3 length: 15; D gene: TRBD1; J gene: TRBJ2-7; V gene: TRBV24-1; CDR3 protein: CATSDRRTGRNEQYF; CDR3 DNA: TGTGCCACCAGTGACCGACGGACAGGGCGGAACGAGCAGTACTTC
clone size: .; CDR3 length: 18; D gene: .; J gene: TRBJ2-3; V gene: TRBV24-1; CDR3 protein: CATSDSPRRGRLTDTQYF; CDR3 DNA: TGTGCCACCAGTGATTCCCCACGGAGGGGTCGGCTCACAGATACGCAGTATTTT
clone size: .; CDR3 length: 15; D gene: TRBD2; J gene: TRBJ2-2; V gene: TRBV12-3/TRBV12-4; CDR3 protein: CASTAGGARTGELFF; CDR3 DNA: TGTGCCAGCACGGCGGGGGGGGCACGAACCGGGGAGCTGTTTTTT
clone size: .; CDR3 length: 17; D gene: .; J gene: TRBJ2-2; V gene: TRBV19; CDR3 protein: CASSIPTGSRNTGELFF; CDR3 DNA: TGTGCCAGTAGTATCCCCACAGGGTCTAGGAACACCGGGGAGCTGTTTTTT
clone size: .; CDR3 length: 14; D gene: TRBD1; J gene: TRBJ1-2; V gene: TRBV9; CDR3 protein: CASSSPTGQGGTAF; CDR3 DNA: TGTGCCAGCAGCTCCCCGACGGGACAGGGGGGGACCGCCTTC
clone size: .; CDR3 length: 15; D gene: .; J gene: TRBJ1-5; V gene: TRBV2; CDR3 protein: CASSVSRDINQPQHF; CDR3 DNA: TGTGCCAGCAGTGTCTCGAGGGACATCAATCAGCCCCAGCATTTT
clone size: .; CDR3 length: 17; D gene: TRBD1; J gene: TRBJ2-4; V gene: TRBV12-3/TRBV12-4; CDR3 protein: CASSFHTGELAKNIQYF; CDR3 DNA: TGTGCCAGCAGTTTCCACACAGGGGAACTAGCCAAAAACATTCAGTACTTC
clone size: .; CDR3 length: 11; D gene: .; J gene: TRBJ2-4; V gene: TRBV11-2; CDR3 protein: CASSQQNIQYF; CDR3 DNA: TGTGCCAGCAGCCAACAGAATATTCAGTACTTC